This is a list of T cell receptor beta chains from one sample in a study of cytomegalovirus exposure and HLA in healthy donors. Profiled with immunoSEQ multiplex PCR; TCRdb holds only in-frame clones, not every one. The sample holds 110,000 or so clones; under 85% are singletons and the top ten take around 8%. Input material: PBMCs. The source of these receptors is a man aged 35 to 55 in good health and CMV-seronegative. CDR3s include the opening cysteine and the closing phenylalanine or tryptophan.

j_gene,v_gene,CDR3aa
TRBJ1-1,TRBV6-6,CASIWNLQGNTEAFF
TRBJ1-6,TRBV6-6,CASHPRPVGEASPLHF
TRBJ1-6,TRBV15,CATSRGREMRNSPLHF
TRBJ2-1,TRBV6-5,CASSYLAGAYNEQFF
TRBJ2-7,TRBV7-6,CASSLSGGGTQFEQYF
TRBJ2-3,TRBV2,CASSPSSGGVGTDTQYF
TRBJ1-4,TRBV4-3,CASSQEGPGAGTNEKLFF
TRBJ1-2,TRBV6-1,CASSENKGGTGASKYTF
TRBJ2-5,TRBV6-6,CASSSRGLGETQYF
TRBJ1-3,TRBV7-9,CASSLGRNSGNTIYF
TRBJ2-5,TRBV4-1,CASSQEMGAGGQETQYF
TRBJ1-2,TRBV14,CASSQDPGFLYGYTF
TRBJ1-1,TRBV19,CASSIVPGANTEAFF
TRBJ1-2,TRBV2,CASLILGGDGYTF
TRBJ2-5,TRBV21-1,CASSKPLTGPSAQYF
TRBJ2-5,TRBV2,CASSQLGETQYF
TRBJ1-2,TRBV7-2,CASTQTGYGYGYTF
TRBJ1-4,TRBV5-1,CASSLITGATNEKLFF
TRBJ1-1,TRBV6-4,CASKDSPGNTEAFF
TRBJ2-1,TRBV7-9,CASSLERDYNEQFF
TRBJ1-5,TRBV27,CASSLFAGGRQPQHF
TRBJ2-7,TRBV4-1,CASSQGGTYEQYF
TRBJ1-5,TRBV18,CASSPEIGGNQPQHF
TRBJ1-2,TRBV19,CASSHEAGANYGYTF
TRBJ2-1,TRBV11-3,CASSLGRTTGEQFF
TRBJ2-7,TRBV5-6,CASSPGLAGAYEQYF
TRBJ1-6,TRBV19,CASSIPGGSPLHF
TRBJ2-1,TRBV19,CASSTVGGDYNEQFF
TRBJ1-1,TRBV6-6,CASSYSRQGTTEAFF
TRBJ2-5,TRBV7-2,CASSLYGEETQYF
TRBJ1-1,TRBV7-3,CASSSNGGNTEAFF
TRBJ2-3,TRBV4-2,CASSQRAGGTTDTQYF
TRBJ2-7,TRBV27,CASKTENSYEQYF
TRBJ2-7,TRBV11-3,CASSLASGGLYEQYF
TRBJ2-6,TRBV6-1,CASSAGDSGANVLTF
TRBJ2-3,TRBV7-9,CASSVGGDTQYF
TRBJ1-5,TRBV10-3,CAISTTGGGSNQPQHF
TRBJ2-5,TRBV4-3,CASSQEYRTGGETQYF
TRBJ1-3,TRBV5-4,CASSRTGGTGNTIYF
TRBJ2-1,TRBV7-2,CASSQSGGTMYNEQFF
TRBJ1-6,TRBV11-1,CASSLVPGGAGSPLHF
TRBJ1-4,TRBV7-2,CASSLAPGQINEKLFF
TRBJ1-1,TRBV9,CASSSSETEAFF
TRBJ2-1,TRBV6-5,CATQDRAYNEQFF
TRBJ2-5,TRBV18,CASSLDRGRETQYF
TRBJ2-5,TRBV4-2,CASSQDRTSGEYQETQYF
TRBJ1-2,TRBV2,CAAENSRQGAGGYTF
TRBJ2-2,TRBV6-5,CASRREDRGDGELFF
TRBJ2-5,TRBV7-2,CATRESSLSETQYF
TRBJ2-7,TRBV6-5,CASSYGTNSYEQYF
TRBJ1-1,TRBV9,CASSVSEKLWNTEAFF
TRBJ1-5,TRBV19,CASSIGGAWISNQPQHF
TRBJ2-5,TRBV7-2,CASRGAGNQETQYF